The sequence of this T cell receptor beta chain was determined in a study of cytomegalovirus exposure and HLA in healthy donors. Note on this clone: What it recognizes is unknown.

The CDR3 consists of 15 residues. The V gene end was trimmed by 5 bases and the J gene end by 0 bases; junction bases not matched to a gene: 7. From germline, CDR1 is SGHTA and CDR2 FQGNSA. Overall study results and limits: Analysis was performed later, and it showed HLA-associated TCR beta chains to be more clonally expanded than equally common others.

The PCR employed 60 Vbeta primers together with 13 Jbeta primers. Generated by immunoSEQ multiplex PCR, the TCRdb table keeps only in-frame clones and is missing some. The sample table sets out about 160,000 clones. The clonotype comes from a man younger than 40 in good health and CMV-seronegative. Specimen: PBMCs. This chain links TRBV7-2 with TRBJ2-7; the match to TRBD1 covers 7 bases. CDR3 sequence (DNA): TGTGCCAGCAGCAATGGGGGACAGAGCTCCTACGAGCAGTACTTC. Residues: CASSNGGQSSYEQYF.